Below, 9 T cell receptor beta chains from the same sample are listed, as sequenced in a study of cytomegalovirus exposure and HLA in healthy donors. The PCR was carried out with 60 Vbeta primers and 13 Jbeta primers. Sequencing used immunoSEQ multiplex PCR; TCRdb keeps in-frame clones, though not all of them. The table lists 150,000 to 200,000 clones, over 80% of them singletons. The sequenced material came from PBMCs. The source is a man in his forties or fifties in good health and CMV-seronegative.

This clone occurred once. The CDR3 DNA sequence: TGTGCCAGCATTGGTAGCGGGAGGGGCAAGCAGTTCTTC. Translation: CASIGSGRGKQFF. This chain connects TRBV6-5 to TRBJ2-1, with 11 bases fitting TRBD2. Germline CDR1 and CDR2: MNHEY and SVGAGI. The CDR3 extends over 13 amino acids. V shed 7 bases, J shed 11 bases, and the junction held 7 bases outside the gene matches.

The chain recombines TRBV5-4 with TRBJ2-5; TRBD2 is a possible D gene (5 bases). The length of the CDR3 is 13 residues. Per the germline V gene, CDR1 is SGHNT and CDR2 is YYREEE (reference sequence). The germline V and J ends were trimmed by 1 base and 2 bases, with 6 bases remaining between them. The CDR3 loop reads CASSLLAQETQYF. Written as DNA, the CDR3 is TGTGCCAGCAGCTTGCTAGCTCAAGAGACCCAGTACTTC.

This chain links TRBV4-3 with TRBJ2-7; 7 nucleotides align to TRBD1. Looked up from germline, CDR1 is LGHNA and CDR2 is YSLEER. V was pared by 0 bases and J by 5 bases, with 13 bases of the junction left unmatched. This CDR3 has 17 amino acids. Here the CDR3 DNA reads TGCGCCAGCAGCCAAGATCCACAGGGGCGCCGATTAGACGAGCAGTACTTC. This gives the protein CASSQDPQGRRLDEQYF.

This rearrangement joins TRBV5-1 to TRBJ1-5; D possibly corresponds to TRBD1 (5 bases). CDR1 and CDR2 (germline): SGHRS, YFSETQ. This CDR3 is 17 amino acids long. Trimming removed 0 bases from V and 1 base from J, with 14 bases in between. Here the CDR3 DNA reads TGCGCCAGCAGCTTGGGGGGCGGGGGTTCGAGCAATCAGCCCCAGCATTTT. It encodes CASSLGGGGSSNQPQHF.

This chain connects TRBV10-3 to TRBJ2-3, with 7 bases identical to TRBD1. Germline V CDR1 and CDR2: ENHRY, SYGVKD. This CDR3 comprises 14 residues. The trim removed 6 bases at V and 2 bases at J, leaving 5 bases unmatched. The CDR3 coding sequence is TGTGCCATCAGGAGGGGGCCCCCCACAGATACGCAGTATTTT. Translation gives CAIRRGPPTDTQYF.

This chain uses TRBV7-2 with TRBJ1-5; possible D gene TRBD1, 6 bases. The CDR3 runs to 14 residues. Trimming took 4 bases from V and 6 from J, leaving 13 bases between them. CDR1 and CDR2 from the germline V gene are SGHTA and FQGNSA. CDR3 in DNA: TGTGCCAGCAGCTCACAGGGTTTGGGTCAGCCCCAGCATTTT. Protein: CASSSQGLGQPQHF. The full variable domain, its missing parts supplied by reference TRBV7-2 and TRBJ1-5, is GAGVSQSPSNKVTEKGKDVELRCDPISGHTALYWYRQSLGQGLEFLIYFQGNSAPDKSGLPSDRFSAERTGGSVSTLTIQRTQQEDSAVYLCASSSQGLGQPQHFGDGTRLSIL.

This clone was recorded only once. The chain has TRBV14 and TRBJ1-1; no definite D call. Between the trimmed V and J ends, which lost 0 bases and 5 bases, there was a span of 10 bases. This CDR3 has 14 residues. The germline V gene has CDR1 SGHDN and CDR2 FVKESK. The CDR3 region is CASSQDPGWTEAFF. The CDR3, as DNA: TGTGCCAGCAGCCAAGATCCGGGGTGGACTGAAGCTTTCTTT.

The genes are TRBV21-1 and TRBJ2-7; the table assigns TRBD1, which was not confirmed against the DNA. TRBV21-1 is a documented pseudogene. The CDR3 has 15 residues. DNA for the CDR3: TGTGCCAGCAGCAGTGGACAGGGTGGAAACTACGAGCAGTACTTC. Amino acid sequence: CASSSGQGGNYEQYF.

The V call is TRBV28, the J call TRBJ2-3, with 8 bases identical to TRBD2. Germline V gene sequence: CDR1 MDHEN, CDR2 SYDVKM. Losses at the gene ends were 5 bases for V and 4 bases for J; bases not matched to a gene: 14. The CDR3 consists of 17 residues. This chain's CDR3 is CASSAQGYGRAPDTQYF. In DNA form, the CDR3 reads TGTGCCAGCAGTGCCCAGGGCTACGGGAGGGCCCCAGATACGCAGTATTTT.